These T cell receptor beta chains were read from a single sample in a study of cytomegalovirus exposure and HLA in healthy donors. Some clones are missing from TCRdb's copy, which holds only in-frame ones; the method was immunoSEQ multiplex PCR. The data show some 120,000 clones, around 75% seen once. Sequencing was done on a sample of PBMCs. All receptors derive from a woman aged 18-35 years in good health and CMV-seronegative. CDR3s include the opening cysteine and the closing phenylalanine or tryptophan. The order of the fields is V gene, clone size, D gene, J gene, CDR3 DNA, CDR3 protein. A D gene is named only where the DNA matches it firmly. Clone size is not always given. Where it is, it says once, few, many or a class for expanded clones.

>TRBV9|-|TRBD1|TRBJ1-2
TGTGCCAGCACCTGGGGGGACAGCGCTAACTATGGCTACACCTTC
CASTWGDSANYGYTF
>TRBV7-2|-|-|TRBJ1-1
TGTGCCAGCAGCTTACTTCAGGTAGTGAACACTGAAGCTTTCTTT
CASSLLQVVNTEAFF
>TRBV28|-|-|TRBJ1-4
TGTGCCAGCAGTTTCGCCAGGGGTTGGCAATTTGAAAATGAAAAACTGTTTTTT
CASSFARGWQFENEKLFF
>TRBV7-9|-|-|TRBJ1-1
TGTGCCAGCAGCTTAACCAACCTGGCCACTGAAGCTTTCTTT
CASSLTNLATEAFF
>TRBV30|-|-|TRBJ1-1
TGTGCCTGGAGTGAATGGGGCGGGGAAAAGGCTTTCTTT
CAWSEWGGEKAFF
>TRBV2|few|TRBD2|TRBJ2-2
TGTGCCAGCAGTGGACTAGCGCCGACGATTGCGGGCGGGGAGCTGTTTTTT
CASSGLAPTIAGGELFF
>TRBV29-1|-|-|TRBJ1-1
TGCAGCGGGCGGGACGGAGAAGCTTTCTTT
CSGRDGEAFF
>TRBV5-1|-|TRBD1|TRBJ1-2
TGCGCCAGCAGCTCCGAGACAGGGGGGAACTATGGCTACACCTTC
CASSSETGGNYGYTF
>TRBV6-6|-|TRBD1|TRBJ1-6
TGTGCCAGCAGTCGGGACAGGGGAGTGAATTCACCCCTCCACTTT
CASSRDRGVNSPLHF
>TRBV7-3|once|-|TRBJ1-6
TGTGCCAGCAGGGGTCGGGGAAATTCACCCCTCCACTTT
CASRGRGNSPLHF
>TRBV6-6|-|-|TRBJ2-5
TGTGCCAGCAGATACCACCCGGGGGTCGGAGAGACCCAGTACTTC
CASRYHPGVGETQYF
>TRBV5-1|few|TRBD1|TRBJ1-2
TGCGCCAGCAGCATGGTGACAGGGCGACCAGGAGGCTACACCTTC
CASSMVTGRPGGYTF
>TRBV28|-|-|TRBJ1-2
TGTGCCAGCAGTTGGAGGTTTTACAACGGCTACACCTTC
CASSWRFYNGYTF
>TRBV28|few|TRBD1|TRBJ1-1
TGTGCCAGCAGTAAGCTAGACAGGGTGGCAAACAATGAAGCTTTCTTT
CASSKLDRVANNEAFF
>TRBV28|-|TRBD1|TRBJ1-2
TGTGCCAGCAGTTCATTAGATAGTGCCGGGACAGGGGATGGCTACACCTTC
CASSSLDSAGTGDGYTF
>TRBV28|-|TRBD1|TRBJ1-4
TGTGCCAGCCTGGACAGGGGGCGGAGTGAAAAACTGTTTTTT
CASLDRGRSEKLFF
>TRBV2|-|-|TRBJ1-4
TGTGCCAGCAGCTACGACATCGGGGAAGCGGTTTTT
CASSYDIGEAVF
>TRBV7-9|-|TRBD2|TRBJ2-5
TGTGCCAGCAGCTTCGTTAGCGGGGGACAAGAGACCCAGTACTTC
CASSFVSGGQETQYF
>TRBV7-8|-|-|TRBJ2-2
TGTGCCAGCAGCCCCCAAATCGGGGAAAACACCGGGGAGCTGTTTTTT
CASSPQIGENTGELFF
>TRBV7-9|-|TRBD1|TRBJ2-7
TGTGCCAGCAGTCCGACAGGGGGCACCTACGAGCAGTACTTC
CASSPTGGTYEQYF
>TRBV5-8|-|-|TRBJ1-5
TGTGCCAGCAGCTCGGGCGCAGGGATCATGAATCAGCCCCAGCATTTT
CASSSGAGIMNQPQHF
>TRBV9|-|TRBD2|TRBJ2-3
TGTGCCAGCAGCGGTAGCGGGGGGACAGATACGCAGTATTTT
CASSGSGGTDTQYF
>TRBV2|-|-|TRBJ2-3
TGTGCCAGCAGTTCCCAGGAACTCGCAGATACGCAGTATTTT
CASSSQELADTQYF
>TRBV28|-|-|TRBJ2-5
TGTGCCAGCAGTGCCGAAAGAGTCCACGAGACCCAGTACTTC
CASSAERVHETQYF
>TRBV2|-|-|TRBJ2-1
TGTGCCAGCAGCCCTAGCGACGACAATGAGCAGTTCTTC
CASSPSDDNEQFF
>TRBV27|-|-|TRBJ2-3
TGTGCCAGCAGTCCCTTAACGCCGAGCGGCACAGATACGCAGTATTTT
CASSPLTPSGTDTQYF
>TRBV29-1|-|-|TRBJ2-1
TGCAGCGTTGCTCGGACAAACAATGAGCAGTTCTTC
CSVARTNNEQFF
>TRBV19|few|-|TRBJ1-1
TGTGCCAGTACAGGGACAGAAGCTTTCTTT
CASTGTEAFF
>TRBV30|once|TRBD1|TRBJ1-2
TGTGCCTGTCCGCAAATTGCGGGGACAGGGGTTGGGTTAGGGCAGGCCCCGTTGTATGGCTACACCTTC
CACPQIAGTGVGLGQAPLYGYTF
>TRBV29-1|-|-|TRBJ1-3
TGCAGCGCCGAATTAATAAAACAGGGAAGTGGAAACACCATATATTTT
CSAELIKQGSGNTIYF
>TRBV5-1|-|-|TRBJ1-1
TGCGCCAGCAGCTTTGCTGCGATGACTAACACTGAAGCTTTCTTT
CASSFAAMTNTEAFF
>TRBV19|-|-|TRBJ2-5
TGTGCCAGTAGCGGACAGAATAGTATGGAGACCCAGTACTTC
CASSGQNSMETQYF